These 11 T cell receptor beta chains were all obtained from the same sample, sequenced in a study of post-analysis software for immune sequencing data. These receptors' antigens are unknown. Prepared libraries of TCR beta cDNA carried unique molecular identifiers. From the PCR reads, TCRdb called clonotypes with MiXCR, one entry per CDR3 protein. Altogether about 430,000 distinct CDR3 sequences are present, more than 30% being singletons, with the ten largest covering 7.6%. Findings and limits, study-wide: Patients carried roughly 5 TRBV segments more frequently than controls did, and TRBV5-6, TRBV5-1 and TRBV20-1 were among them.

Sequenced sample: blood. Receptor source: a girl aged 2-10 years with multiple sclerosis.

The rearrangement uses TRBV12-3 or TRBV12-4 and TRBJ1-2, with no clear D. The CDR3 sequence is 13 residues long. V dropped 4 bases and J dropped 3 bases, with 9 bases sitting between them. This CDR3 is CASSSGVYYGYTF. CDR3 nucleotides: TGTGCCAGCAGTTCCGGGGTTTACTATGGCTACACCTTC.

This clonotype was found once. The V and J genes are TRBV27 and TRBJ1-5; D remains ambiguous. The CDR3 consists of 13 residues. V was clipped by 3 bases and J by 7 bases, with 10 bases between them. Germline-derived CDR1 and CDR2 are MNHEY and SMNVEV (reference sequence). CDR3 loop: CASSFWLGQPQHF. Here the CDR3 DNA reads TGTGCCAGCAGTTTTTGGTTGGGCCAGCCCCAGCATTTT.

In regard to this clonotype: A read error may account for a junction end that differs from germline. In nucleotides, the CDR3 is TGTGCCTGGAGTCCGGGGGGGTATCAGCCCCGGCATTTT. This codes for CAWSPGGYQPRHF. The chain is built from TRBV30 and TRBJ1-5; tentatively, D is TRBD1 (5 bases). The CDR3 runs 13 residues. Germline CDR1 reads GTSNPN; CDR2 reads SVGIG (reference sequence).

This clonotype has a handful of counts. V is TRBV7-9 and J is TRBJ2-1; weak D call: TRBD2 (6 bases). Trimming pared 3 bases from V and 10 bases from J, leaving 19 bases between. The CDR3 sequence is 15 residues long. CDR1 is SEHNR, CDR2 FQNEAQ, per germline (reference sequence). CDR3 DNA: TGTGCCAGCAGCTTTGGAGGGGATAGGCTGTCCGAGCAGTTCTTC. It encodes CASSFGGDRLSEQFF.

There are a few counts of this clonotype. The V gene is TRBV29-1, the J gene TRBJ1-2; 7 bases map to TRBD1. The germline V gene encodes CDR1 SQVTM and CDR2 ANQGSEA. The V gene end was trimmed by 6 bases and the J gene end by 10 bases; junction bases not matched to a gene: 2. There are 9 residues in the CDR3. CDR3 sequence (DNA): TGCAGCGTGGGACAGACCTACACCTTC. Residues: CSVGQTYTF.

V and J are TRBV20-1 and TRBJ2-1, with 9 bases fitting TRBD2. Germline values: CDR1 DFQATT, CDR2 SNEGSKA (reference sequence). Losses at the gene ends were 0 bases for V and 1 base for J; bases not matched to a gene: 1. This CDR3 has 15 residues. The CDR3 is CSARDSGRSYNEQFF. Written as DNA, the CDR3 is TGCAGTGCTAGAGATAGCGGGAGATCCTACAATGAGCAGTTCTTC.

The V gene is TRBV5-1, the J gene TRBJ2-1; D is ambiguous. The CDR3 runs 11 residues. Germline CDR1 SGHRS, CDR2 YFSETQ. Trimming removed 2 bases at V and 10 bases at J, with 7 bases between. CDR3 protein: CASSFGWEQFF. Written as DNA, the CDR3 is TGCGCCAGCAGCTTCGGATGGGAGCAGTTCTTC.

This clonotype was observed a few times. The CDR3 reads CSALPGLASSYNEQFF. The CDR3 DNA reads as TGCAGTGCTCTTCCAGGACTAGCGAGCTCCTACAATGAGCAGTTCTTC. V gene TRBV20-1 combines with J gene TRBJ2-1, with TRBD2 matching 9 bases. Germline loops: CDR1 DFQATT, CDR2 SNEGSKA (reference sequence). Trimming removed 5 bases from V and 0 bases from J; junction bases left unmatched: 8. The CDR3 covers 16 residues.

The DNA of the CDR3 is TGTGCCAGCAGCTTATTTGGAAAAGGCCTGAACACTGAAGCTTTCTTT. Translation: CASSLFGKGLNTEAFF. V usage is TRBV7-9 and J usage is TRBJ1-1; D gene ambiguous. This CDR3 region has 16 residues. Per germline, CDR1 SEHNR and CDR2 FQNEAQ (reference sequence). V dropped 2 bases and J dropped 0 bases, with 13 bases sitting between them.

The chain links TRBV12-3 or TRBV12-4 to TRBJ2-3, with D perhaps matching TRBD1 (8 bases). V lost 0 bases and J lost 4, with 14 bases in between. This CDR3 comprises 16 residues. The CDR3 spells CASSLARQGRADTQYF. DNA for the CDR3: TGTGCCAGCAGTTTAGCGAGACAGGGGAGGGCAGATACGCAGTATTTT.

This clonotype was seen more than once but under ten times. The chain carries TRBV6-5 and TRBJ1-2; no clear D. V was trimmed by 4 bases and J by 3 bases, leaving 9 bases between them. The CDR3 runs 13 residues. From germline, CDR1 is MNHEY and CDR2 SVGAGI. CDR3 in DNA: TGTGCCAGCAGTTTCGCGATTCACTATGGCTACACCTTC. Translation gives CASSFAIHYGYTF.